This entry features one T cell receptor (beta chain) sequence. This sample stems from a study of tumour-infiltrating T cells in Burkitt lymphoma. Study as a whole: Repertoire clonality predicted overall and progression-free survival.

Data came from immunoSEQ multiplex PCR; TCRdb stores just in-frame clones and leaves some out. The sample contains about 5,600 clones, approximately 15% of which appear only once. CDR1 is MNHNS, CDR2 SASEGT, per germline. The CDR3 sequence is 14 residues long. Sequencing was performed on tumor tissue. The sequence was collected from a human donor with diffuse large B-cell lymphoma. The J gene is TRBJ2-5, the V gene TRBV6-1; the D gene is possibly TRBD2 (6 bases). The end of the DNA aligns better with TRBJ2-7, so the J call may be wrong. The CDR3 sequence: CASSEWRVADEQYF. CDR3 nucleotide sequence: TGTGCCAGCAGTGAGTGGAGGGTAGCGGACGAGCAGTACTTC.